The source of this T cell receptor (beta chain) is a study of T-cell memory formation after mild COVID-19. Overall study context: Clusters of TCRs were largely donor specific.

A single record per CDR3 protein comes from TCRdb applying MiXCR to the 5' RACE reads. The sample records roughly 500,000 distinct CDR3 sequences, roughly 22% being singletons. This clonotype has a count of ten or more. Its cognate antigen is unknown. Broader study findings: The finding that pre-infection memory included some responding clones suggested that cross-reactive memory joined.

Germline assignment: CDR1 SGHRS and CDR2 YFSETQ. The V end lost 6 bases, the J end lost 8 bases, and 17 bases lay between the germline ends. The CDR3 totals 13 residues. What was sequenced was PBMCs or a T cell subset sorted from them (not recorded which). The source of this sequence is an adult woman who had mild COVID-19 (a few samples of this study predate the infection). Cell type and time point are not known. The chain employs TRBV5-1 and TRBJ1-1; D gene uncertain. This chain's CDR3 is CASNLGPGAEAFF. In DNA form, the CDR3 reads TGCGCCAGCAACCTGGGCCCGGGAGCCGAAGCTTTCTTT.